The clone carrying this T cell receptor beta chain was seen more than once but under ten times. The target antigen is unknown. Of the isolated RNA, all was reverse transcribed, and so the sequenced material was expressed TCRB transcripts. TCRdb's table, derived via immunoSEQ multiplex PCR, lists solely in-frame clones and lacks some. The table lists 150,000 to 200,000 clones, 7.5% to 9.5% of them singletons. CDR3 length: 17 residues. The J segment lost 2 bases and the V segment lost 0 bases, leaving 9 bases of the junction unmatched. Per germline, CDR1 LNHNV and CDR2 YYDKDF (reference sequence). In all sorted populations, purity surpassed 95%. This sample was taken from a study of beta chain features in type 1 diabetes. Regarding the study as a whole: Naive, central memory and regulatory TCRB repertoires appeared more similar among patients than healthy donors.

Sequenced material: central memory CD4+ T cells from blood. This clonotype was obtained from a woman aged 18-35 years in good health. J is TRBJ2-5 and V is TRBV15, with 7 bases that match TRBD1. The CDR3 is CATSRDSWQGVQETQYF. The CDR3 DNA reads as TGTGCCACCAGCAGAGATTCGTGGCAGGGGGTGCAAGAGACCCAGTACTTC.